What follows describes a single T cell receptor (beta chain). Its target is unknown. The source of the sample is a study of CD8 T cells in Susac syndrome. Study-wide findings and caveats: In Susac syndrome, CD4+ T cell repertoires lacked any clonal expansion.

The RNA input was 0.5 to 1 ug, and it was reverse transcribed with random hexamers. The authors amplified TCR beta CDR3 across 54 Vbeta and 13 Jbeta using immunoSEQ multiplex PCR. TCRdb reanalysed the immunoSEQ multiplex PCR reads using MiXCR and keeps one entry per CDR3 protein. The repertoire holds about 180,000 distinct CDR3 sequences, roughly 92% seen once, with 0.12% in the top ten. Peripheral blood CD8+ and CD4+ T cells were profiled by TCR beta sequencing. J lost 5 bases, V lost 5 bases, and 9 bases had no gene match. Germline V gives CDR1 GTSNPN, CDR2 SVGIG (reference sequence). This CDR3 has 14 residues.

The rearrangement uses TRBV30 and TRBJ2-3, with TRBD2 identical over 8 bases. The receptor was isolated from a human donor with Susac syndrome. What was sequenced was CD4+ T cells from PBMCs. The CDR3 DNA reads TGTGCCTGGGGCTCAGCGGGGGTAGGAGATACGCAGTATTTT. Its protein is CAWGSAGVGDTQYF. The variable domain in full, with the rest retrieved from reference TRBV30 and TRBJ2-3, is SQTIHQWPATLVQPVGSPLSLECTVEGTSNPNLYWYRQAAGRGLQLLFYSVGIGQISSEVPQNLSASRPQDRQFILSSKKLLLSDSGFYLCAWGSAGVGDTQYFGPGTRLTVL.